The 23 T cell receptor beta chains listed next were all sequenced from one sample in a study of T cell responses to AZD1222 COVID-19 vaccine. Here immunoSEQ multiplex PCR was the method, and the copy in TCRdb shows in-frame clones only, minus some. The sample consists of about 69,000 clones, over 65% of them appearing once. The material sequenced was peripheral blood, taken 28 days after the second AZD1222 dose. The receptors stem from an adult who received the AZD1222 COVID-19 vaccine.

This chain links TRBV15 with TRBJ2-3, with D perhaps assigned TRBD1 or TRBD2 (5 bases each). The CDR3 loop spans 15 amino acids. Germline V CDR1 and CDR2: LNHNV, YYDKDF (reference sequence). Trimming took off 0 bases at V and 2 bases at J, with 9 bases between the two ends. For the CDR3, the DNA is TGTGCCACCAGCAGAGATCCGGGACCCACAGATACGCAGTATTTT. Residues: CATSRDPGPTDTQYF.

This chain links TRBV7-9 with TRBJ2-2; D may be TRBD1 or TRBD2 (5 bases each). Germline CDR1 and CDR2: SEHNR and FQNEAQ (reference sequence). The CDR3 covers 13 residues. V dropped 8 bases and J dropped 1 base, with 8 bases sitting between them. CDR3 nucleotide sequence: TGTGCCAGCGGGACGCAGAACACCGGGGAGCTGTTTTTT. This encodes CASGTQNTGELFF.

This rearrangement joins TRBV6-5 to TRBJ2-1; no clear D gene. The CDR3 sequence is 14 residues long. CDR1 is MNHEY and CDR2 is SVGAGI in the germline V gene. Trimming cost V 0 bases and J 4 bases, with 7 bases left between them. In nucleotides, the CDR3 is TGTGCCAGCAGTTACTCCGGCGCGTACAATGAGCAGTTCTTC. Its protein product is CASSYSGAYNEQFF.

This clone was observed a single time. The rearrangement links TRBV7-2 to TRBJ2-5; the D gene is possibly TRBD2 (5 bases). Trimming shortened V by 3 bases and J by 14 bases, and 19 bases separated the two germline ends. This CDR3 spans 13 amino acids. CDR1 SGHTA and CDR2 FQGNSA come from the germline V gene. CDR3 loop: CASSFVMAEALYF. The DNA for the CDR3 is TGTGCCAGCAGCTTTGTGATGGCGGAGGCCCTCTACTTC. Complete variable domain (other parts from reference TRBV7-2 and TRBJ2-5): GAGVSQSPSNKVTEKGKDVELRCDPISGHTALYWYRQSLGQGLEFLIYFQGNSAPDKSGLPSDRFSAERTGGSVSTLTIQRTQQEDSAVYLCASSFVMAEALYFGPGTRLLVL.

The rearrangement links TRBV3-1 (or the pseudogene TRBV3-2) to TRBJ2-1; TRBD1 matches at 9 bases. Germline values: CDR1 LGHDT, CDR2 YNNKEL (reference sequence). V lost 8 bases and J lost 16; bases outside the gene matches: 12. This CDR3 contains 12 residues. This CDR3 reads CASGPTGTGQFF. In nucleotides, the CDR3 is TGTGCCAGCGGCCCAACCGGGACAGGGCAATTCTTC.

This chain uses TRBV7-9 with TRBJ2-7; TRBD1 aligns across 8 bases. CDR1 and CDR2 (germline): SEHNR, FQNEAQ (reference sequence). The CDR3 is 14 residues long. After removal of 5 bases from V and 4 bases from J, the junction contained 7 bases not matched to a gene. The CDR3 spells CASSPRRTGYEQYF. The CDR3 DNA is TGTGCCAGCAGCCCTCGGCGGACAGGGTACGAGCAGTACTTC.

The J gene is TRBJ1-1, the V gene TRBV9; D unclear. V was clipped by 1 base and J by 2 bases, with 9 bases between them. Germline V gene data show CDR1 as SGDLS and CDR2 as YYNGEE. CDR3 size: 14 residues. This chain's CDR3 is CASSVLGSNTEAFF. CDR3 in DNA: TGTGCCAGCAGCGTATTGGGAAGTAACACTGAAGCTTTCTTT.

The chain employs TRBV5-8 and TRBJ2-5, with 9 bases identical to TRBD2. Germline V gives CDR1 SGHTS, CDR2 YDEGEE. The CDR3 spans 16 residues. V lost 0 bases and J lost 3; bases outside the gene matches: 6. The CDR3 loop reads CASSLVGGGAEETQYF. The CDR3 DNA reads as TGTGCCAGCAGCTTGGTGGGCGGGGGGGCCGAAGAGACCCAGTACTTC.

V gene TRBV6-6 combines with J gene TRBJ2-7; possibly TRBD1 for D (5 bases). The CDR3 sequence is 15 residues long. Germline-derived CDR1 and CDR2 are MNHNY and SVGAGI (reference sequence). The germline V and J ends were trimmed by 0 bases and 3 bases, with 12 bases remaining between them. The CDR3 loop reads CASSYSGQGSYEQYF. CDR3 DNA: TGTGCCAGCAGTTACTCGGGGCAGGGTAGCTACGAGCAGTACTTC.

V is TRBV5-1 and J is TRBJ1-5; D call uncertain. The germline CDR1 and CDR2 sequences are SGHRS and YFSETQ. Trimming pared 2 bases from V and 4 bases from J, leaving 10 bases between. This CDR3 is built from 14 residues. CDR3 residues: CASSFNPRNQPQHF. The CDR3 nucleotides read TGCGCCAGCAGCTTCAATCCTAGGAATCAGCCCCAGCATTTT.

The chain links TRBV7-9 to TRBJ1-1, with D tentatively TRBD1 (6 bases). Germline lookup yields CDR1 SEHNR and CDR2 FQNEAQ (reference sequence). The CDR3 has 13 amino acids. V gave up 11 bases and J gave up 3 bases, with 16 bases separating them. The CDR3 protein is CALEGGWYTEAFF. CDR3 DNA sequence: TGTGCCTTGGAGGGGGGCTGGTACACTGAAGCTTTCTTT.

The V gene is TRBV12-3 or TRBV12-4, the J gene TRBJ2-7, with D possibly TRBD1 on 5 matching bases. Trimming removed 3 bases at V and 3 bases at J, with 6 bases between. CDR3 length equals 12 residues. In nucleotides, the CDR3 is TGTGCCAGCAGTTTTCAGGGCTACGAGCAGTACTTC. Its translation: CASSFQGYEQYF.

The chain combines TRBV6-1 with TRBJ1-1; no firm D call. Germline lookup yields CDR1 MNHNS and CDR2 SASEGT. The CDR3 has 13 residues. Trimming took 3 bases from V and 4 from J, leaving 9 bases between them. For the CDR3, the DNA is TGTGCCAGCAGTGAGCTAAGGGCCACTGAAGCTTTCTTT. Its protein is CASSELRATEAFF.

The chain couples TRBV2 to TRBJ2-2, with TRBD2 as a possible D gene (5 bases). Trimming pared 6 bases from V and 2 bases from J, leaving 13 bases between. The CDR3 runs to 15 residues. Germline V CDR1 and CDR2: SNHLY, FYNNEI. CDR3 amino acids: CASSMDSSNTGELFF. The CDR3 nucleotides are TGTGCCAGCAGCATGGACTCTTCAAACACCGGGGAGCTGTTTTTT.

The chain links TRBV5-1 to TRBJ1-1, with no clear D. Per the germline V gene, CDR1 is SGHRS and CDR2 is YFSETQ. This CDR3 is built from 17 residues. Trimming took 3 bases from V and 3 from J, leaving 21 bases between them. The DNA of the CDR3 is TGCGCCAGCAGCTATAAAAGTTTAATCTCGCGGGACACTGAAGCTTTCTTT. Protein product: CASSYKSLISRDTEAFF.

This clone was detected only once. This chain connects TRBV5-1 to TRBJ2-7; no definite D call. The CDR3 loop spans 13 amino acids. Germline V gene data show CDR1 as SGHRS and CDR2 as YFSETQ. V was cut by 4 bases and J by 8 bases, with 16 bases left in between. CDR3 sequence: CASSKPGSVQQYF. In nucleotides, the CDR3 is TGCGCCAGCAGCAAACCCGGGTCGGTCCAGCAGTACTTC.

V gene TRBV5-5 combines with J gene TRBJ2-7; TRBD2 matches at 9 bases. With V trimmed by 4 bases and J by 2 bases, 7 bases remained unmatched. Germline CDR1 and CDR2: SGHKS and YYEKEE (reference sequence). The CDR3 runs 15 residues. The DNA for the CDR3 is TGTGCCAGCAGCCCCGTAGCGGGGGCTACCTACGAGCAGTACTTC. It codes for CASSPVAGATYEQYF.

The V call is TRBV18, the J call TRBJ2-7; 9 bases map to TRBD2. This CDR3 is 20 amino acids long. Germline V CDR1 and CDR2: KGHSH, LQKENI. V dropped 7 bases and J dropped 4; count of bases not matched to a gene: 26. The DNA for the CDR3 is TGTGCCAGCTGTAGATACGGGCCCGGCGGGAGGGGGTCTTCCCCTTACGAGCAGTACTTC. Protein product: CASCRYGPGGRGSSPYEQYF.

This rearrangement joins TRBV7-9 to TRBJ1-1; no definite D call. CDR1 is SEHNR and CDR2 is FQNEAQ in the germline V gene (reference sequence). The CDR3 is 14 amino acids. V lost 7 bases and J 2 bases, leaving 14 bases between the germline ends. The CDR3 is CASNSRQTNTEAFF. In nucleotides, the CDR3 is TGTGCCAGCAACTCAAGACAAACTAACACTGAAGCTTTCTTT.

The V gene is TRBV11-2, the J gene TRBJ1-2; no clear D. Trimming cost V 5 bases and J 2 bases, with 12 bases left between them. Germline lookup yields CDR1 SGHAT and CDR2 FQNNGV. The CDR3 runs 14 residues. The CDR3 protein is CASSLPAANYGYTF. CDR3 nucleotide sequence: TGTGCCAGCAGCCTCCCGGCAGCAAACTATGGCTACACCTTC.

The chain is built from TRBV4-1 and TRBJ2-1; TRBD2 might be the D (5 bases). Germline assignment: CDR1 MGHRA and CDR2 YSYEKL. Trimming took 1 base from V and 0 from J, leaving 10 bases between them. The length of the CDR3 is 16 residues. In DNA form, the CDR3 reads TGCGCCAGCAGCCAAGGCCGGGGATACTCCTACAATGAGCAGTTCTTC. It codes for CASSQGRGYSYNEQFF.

This chain links TRBV10-3 with TRBJ2-5, with D uncertain. Trimming shortened V by 2 bases and J by 4 bases, and 14 bases separated the two germline ends. Germline V gene lookup returns CDR1 ENHRY and CDR2 SYGVKD. The CDR3 is 15 residues long. CDR3 in DNA: TGTGCCATCAGTGAGCGTCAGGACCCTGGAGAGACCCAGTACTTC. The encoded protein is CAISERQDPGETQYF.

The chain couples TRBV7-2 to TRBJ2-3; D possibly corresponds to TRBD2 (5 bases). This CDR3 is built from 12 residues. Germline V gene sequence: CDR1 SGHTA, CDR2 FQGNSA. Trimming removed 5 bases at V and 6 bases at J, with 9 bases between. The CDR3: CASSNTRDTQYF. In DNA form, the CDR3 reads TGTGCCAGCAGCAATACTAGGGATACGCAGTATTTT.